These 29 T cell receptor beta chains share one sample of origin, sequenced in a study of cytomegalovirus exposure and HLA in healthy donors. It was with 60 Vbeta and 13 Jbeta primers that the PCR ran. Produced via immunoSEQ multiplex PCR; TCRdb's table is partial and in-frame only. This sample has 73,000 or so clones; roughly 72% occur once, and the top ten carry 6.3%. The specimen sequenced was PBMCs. Receptor source: a man aged 45 to 65 in good health and CMV-seronegative.

The CDR3 protein is CASSLTSGRIDEQYF. DNA of the CDR3: TGTGCCAGCAGCCTTACTAGCGGGAGAATCGACGAGCAGTACTTC. The chain recombines TRBV7-9 with TRBJ2-7; 11 bases are shared with TRBD2. The CDR3 runs 15 residues. V shed 5 bases and J 5 bases; nucleotides not matched to a gene: 8. Per the germline V gene, CDR1 is SEHNR and CDR2 is FQNEAQ (reference sequence).

V is TRBV30 and J is TRBJ1-1; D unclear. Germline loops: CDR1 GTSNPN, CDR2 SVGIG (reference sequence). The V and J ends lost 0 bases and 4 bases respectively, with 15 bases between them. CDR3 length: 15 amino acids. CDR3 sequence reads: CAWSVRLGVGTEAFF. CDR3 nucleotide sequence: TGTGCCTGGAGTGTACGACTGGGTGTAGGCACTGAAGCTTTCTTT.

The chain uses TRBV30 and TRBJ1-1, with D perhaps TRBD1 (6 bases). The V gene's germline CDR1 is GTSNPN and CDR2 SVGIG (reference sequence). This CDR3 is 13 amino acids long. Deletions cut 0 bases from V and 6 bases from J, with 11 bases between. In DNA form, the CDR3 reads TGTGCCTGGAGTGTACGCGGGGGCGCTGAAGCTTTCTTT. Translating it yields CAWSVRGGAEAFF.

This clone was seen more than once but under ten times. V usage is TRBV12-5 and J usage is TRBJ2-2; 9 nucleotides match TRBD1. This CDR3 is built from 17 residues. Germline CDR1 is LGHNT and CDR2 is FRNRAP. The junction had 3 bases not matched to a gene; V was cut back by 1 base and J by 0 bases. Written as DNA, the CDR3 is TGTGCTAGTGGTTTGGACAGGACAGGGGCGAACACCGGGGAGCTGTTTTTT. This codes for CASGLDRTGANTGELFF.

V usage is TRBV25-1 and J usage is TRBJ1-1, with a tentative D call TRBD1 (5 bases). Germline CDR1 MGHDK, CDR2 SYGVNS. The CDR3 is made up of 17 amino acids. The V gene lost 6 bases and the J gene lost 0 bases, with 20 bases spanning the gap. The CDR3 DNA reads as TGTGCCAGCAGAGCGCCGGGACTCAACGGGTTGAACACTGAAGCTTTCTTT. Its protein product is CASRAPGLNGLNTEAFF.

The V and J genes are TRBV5-1 and TRBJ1-4; D possibly corresponds to TRBD1 (6 bases). CDR1 and CDR2 (germline): SGHRS, YFSETQ. V was trimmed by 4 bases and J by 0 bases, leaving 13 bases between them. The CDR3 loop spans 16 amino acids. The CDR3 spells CASSPTGTSTNEKLFF. As DNA, the CDR3 is TGCGCCAGCAGCCCAACAGGGACATCAACTAATGAAAAACTGTTTTTT.

This chain connects TRBV11-2 to TRBJ2-7; 12 nucleotides align to TRBD2. V lost 10 bases, J lost 7 bases, and 14 bases stayed unmatched. Germline CDR1 is SGHAT and CDR2 is FQNNGV. The CDR3 totals 15 residues. The CDR3 protein is CATQGGLAGGEEQYF. In DNA, the CDR3 is TGTGCCACACAAGGGGGGCTAGCGGGAGGGGAGGAGCAGTACTTC. The full variable domain, with the rest looked up from reference TRBV11-2 and TRBJ2-7, is EAGVAQSPRYKIIEKRQSVAFWCNPISGHATLYWYQQILGQGPKLLIQFQNNGVVDDSQLPKDRFSAERLKGVDSTLKIQPAKLEDSAVYLCATQGGLAGGEEQYFGPGTRLTVT.

This chain links TRBV7-9 with TRBJ2-1; unclear D gene. Trimming cost V 7 bases and J 3 bases, with 4 bases left between them. The CDR3 length is 11 residues. The V gene's germline CDR1 is SEHNR and CDR2 FQNEAQ (reference sequence). CDR3 residues: CASTLYNEQFF. The CDR3 DNA reads TGTGCCAGCACCCTCTACAATGAGCAGTTCTTC.

V gene TRBV29-1 combines with J gene TRBJ1-1; D is ambiguous. V was trimmed by 0 bases and J by 0 bases, leaving 5 bases between them. The CDR3 is made up of 13 amino acids. The germline CDR1 and CDR2 sequences are SQVTM and ANQGSEA. The CDR3 DNA is TGCAGCGTTGAAGATCAGTTGAACACTGAAGCTTTCTTT. Translated, it gives CSVEDQLNTEAFF.

CDR3 DNA sequence: TGCGCCAGCAGCCAAGGCCGGGATTTAGAGACCCAGTACTTC. As protein: CASSQGRDLETQYF. This rearrangement joins TRBV4-1 to TRBJ2-5; D possibly corresponds to TRBD2 (5 bases). CDR1 and CDR2 (germline): MGHRA, YSYEKL. This CDR3 is 14 amino acids long. The ends were cut back, 1 base at V and 4 bases at J, with 10 bases in the middle.

The chain has TRBV15 and TRBJ2-6, with D possibly being TRBD2 (5 bases). The length of the CDR3 is 17 residues. The V and J ends lost 2 bases and 0 bases respectively, with 11 bases between them. Germline V gene lookup returns CDR1 LNHNV and CDR2 YYDKDF (reference sequence). The CDR3 reads CATSRPGLSSGANVLTF. CDR3 coding DNA: TGTGCCACCAGCAGACCTGGACTTTCCTCTGGGGCCAACGTCCTGACTTTC.

The chain has TRBV27 and TRBJ1-6, with a possible D match to TRBD1 (5 bases). The V and J ends lost 0 bases and 8 bases respectively, with 11 bases between them. This CDR3 is built from 15 residues. Germline CDR1 is MNHEY and CDR2 is SMNVEV (reference sequence). This CDR3 reads CASSLSRVGYSPLHF. In DNA form, the CDR3 reads TGTGCCAGCAGTTTATCCAGGGTGGGATATTCACCCCTCCACTTT.

The chain recombines TRBV15 with TRBJ1-2; 9 bases map to TRBD1. The germline CDR1 and CDR2 sequences are LNHNV and YYDKDF (reference sequence). V shed 10 bases, J shed 2 bases, and the junction held 8 bases outside the gene matches. The CDR3 covers 14 residues. CDR3: CASQPGQGNYGYTF. As DNA, the CDR3 is TGTGCCAGCCAGCCGGGACAGGGCAACTATGGCTACACCTTC.

J is TRBJ2-2 and V is TRBV28; 9 positions match TRBD1. J lost 8 bases, V lost 8 bases, and 9 bases had no gene match. CDR1 MDHEN and CDR2 SYDVKM come from the germline V gene. The CDR3 length is 14 residues. The CDR3 region has the DNA TGTGCCAGCGGAGGGACAGGGCGACTAGGGGAGCTGTTTTTT. As protein: CASGGTGRLGELFF.

This clone was found a few times. The gene calls are TRBV11-3 and TRBJ2-6; D remains unclear. This CDR3 is built from 15 residues. Trimming left V 0 bases short and J 4 bases short, with 7 bases between. Germline-derived CDR1 and CDR2 are SGHNT and YENEEA. The CDR3 region has the DNA TGTGCCAGCAGCTTAGACAGTCCCGGGGCCAACGTCCTGACTTTC. This codes for CASSLDSPGANVLTF.

In regard to this clone: One end of the junction is discordant with germline, which a read error may explain. This sequence joins TRBV5-1 and TRBJ2-1; 10 nucleotides match TRBD1. The germline V gene encodes CDR1 SGHRS and CDR2 YFSETQ. The CDR3 is made up of 16 amino acids. The CDR3 DNA follows: TGCGCCAGCGGGATAAGGACAGGGGGGTTGTACAATGAACAGTTCTTC. Protein: CASGIRTGGLYNEQFF.

CDR3 sequence (DNA): TGTGCCAGTAGTACACGTCTTACAGGACTAGACCATCAGCCCCAGCATTTT. It yields the protein CASSTRLTGLDHQPQHF. The chain employs TRBV19 and TRBJ1-5; possibly TRBD1 for D (5 bases). Between the trimmed V and J ends, which lost 4 bases and 5 bases, there was a span of 21 bases. The CDR3 length is 17 residues. The germline gives CDR1 LNHDA, CDR2 SQIVND (reference sequence).

The V and J genes are TRBV30 and TRBJ2-5, with D maybe TRBD1 (5 bases). The length of the CDR3 is 14 residues. V lost 2 bases, J lost 4 bases, and 14 bases lay in between. Germline CDR1 and CDR2: GTSNPN and SVGIG (reference sequence). The CDR3 DNA reads as TGTGCCTGGAGTTCGCGAAGGGGCCGAGAGACCCAGTACTTC. It codes for CAWSSRRGRETQYF.

The V call is TRBV18, the J call TRBJ1-1; a possible D gene is TRBD1 (6 bases). V gave up 1 base and J gave up 4 bases, with 13 bases separating them. The CDR3 consists of 15 residues. Germline V CDR1 and CDR2: KGHSH, LQKENI. The CDR3 spells CASSPLRDIFTEAFF. CDR3 in DNA: TGTGCCAGCTCACCACTCCGGGACATATTCACTGAAGCTTTCTTT.

This sequence joins TRBV12-5 and TRBJ1-1; 7 nucleotides match TRBD1. The CDR3 has 17 residues. The V segment lost 3 bases and the J segment 2 bases; nucleotides outside the gene matches: 12. Germline values: CDR1 LGHNT, CDR2 FRNRAP. The CDR3 bases are TGTGCTAGTGGTTTAGGGCCACAGGGGCTGGAAAACACTGAAGCTTTCTTT. As protein: CASGLGPQGLENTEAFF. The full variable domain, its missing parts supplied by reference TRBV12-5 and TRBJ1-1, is DARVTQTPRHKVTEMGQEVTMRCQPILGHNTVFWYRQTMMQGLELLAYFRNRAPLDDSGMPKDRFSAEMPDATLATLKIQPSEPRDSAVYFCASGLGPQGLENTEAFFGQGTRLTVV.

The chain couples TRBV6-1 to TRBJ1-3; D is uncertain. The CDR3 sequence is 13 residues long. V was clipped by 4 bases and J by 4 bases, with 8 bases between them. Germline-derived CDR1 and CDR2 are MNHNS and SASEGT. The CDR3 reads CASSVGLGNTIYF. Here the CDR3 DNA reads TGTGCCAGCAGTGTCGGACTGGGAAACACCATATATTTT.

The chain recombines TRBV14 with TRBJ2-3; TRBD1 agrees at 8 bases. From germline, CDR1 is SGHDN and CDR2 FVKESK. This CDR3 is 17 amino acids long. J gave up 3 bases and V 2 bases, and 10 bases lay outside the gene matches. The CDR3 sequence: CASSQPGGVGWTDTQYF. As DNA, the CDR3 is TGTGCCAGCAGCCAACCAGGGGGCGTTGGTTGGACAGATACGCAGTATTTT.

The genes are TRBV7-2 and TRBJ2-1; 12 bases are shared with TRBD2. Trimming at V came to 3 bases and at J to 7 bases, leaving 4 bases not matched to a gene. Per germline, CDR1 SGHTA and CDR2 FQGNSA. This CDR3 has 15 amino acids. CDR3 loop: CASSLTSGSPNEQFF. The CDR3 bases are TGTGCCAGCAGCTTGACTAGCGGGAGTCCGAATGAGCAGTTCTTC.

The chain links TRBV6-1 to TRBJ2-7, with D possibly matching TRBD1 (6 bases). The CDR3 sequence is 12 residues long. Germline V gene lookup returns CDR1 MNHNS and CDR2 SASEGT. V lost 4 bases and J 3 bases, leaving 7 bases between the germline ends. CDR3 sequence: CASSAQGYEQYF. The CDR3 DNA follows: TGTGCCAGCAGTGCACAGGGCTACGAGCAGTACTTC.

The V call is TRBV5-1, the J call TRBJ2-2; 14 bases agree with TRBD2. There are 19 residues in the CDR3. The junction had 6 bases not matched to a gene; V was cut back by 0 bases and J by 2 bases. The germline V gene encodes CDR1 SGHRS and CDR2 YFSETQ. Here the CDR3 DNA reads TGCGCCAGCAGCTTGGCCGGGGGACTAGCGGGAGCTAACACCGGGGAGCTGTTTTTT. Residues: CASSLAGGLAGANTGELFF.

CDR3 DNA sequence: TGCGCCAGCAGCCACGGGACTGAAACAGAGACCCAGTACTTC. Encoded protein: CASSHGTETETQYF. V is TRBV5-1 and J is TRBJ2-5; tentative D call: TRBD2 (6 bases). CDR3 length equals 14 residues. V was cut by 4 bases and J by 4 bases, with 14 bases left in between. From germline, CDR1 is SGHRS and CDR2 YFSETQ.

This clone was seen a single time. The chain uses TRBV10-3 and TRBJ2-7, with 7 bases aligning to TRBD1. V lost 6 bases to trimming and J lost 6 bases; unmatched junction nucleotides: 5. The CDR3 covers 12 residues. From germline, CDR1 is ENHRY and CDR2 SYGVKD. The DNA of the CDR3 is TGTGCCATCAGGGGGGACAGCAGCGAGCAGTACTTC. Its translation is CAIRGDSSEQYF.

The chain uses TRBV27 and TRBJ2-1, with D perhaps matching TRBD1 (6 bases). The V gene's germline CDR1 is MNHEY and CDR2 SMNVEV (reference sequence). The V end lost 5 bases, the J end lost 5 bases, and 13 bases lay between the germline ends. The CDR3 runs to 14 residues. The CDR3 is CASSVNRVDNEQFF. CDR3 sequence (DNA): TGTGCCAGCAGTGTTAACAGGGTTGACAATGAGCAGTTCTTC.

This clone is a singleton in its sample. The chain uses TRBV5-1 and TRBJ1-1, with D unresolved. Germline-derived CDR1 and CDR2 are SGHRS and YFSETQ. This CDR3 has 14 residues. V was cut by 5 bases and J by 1 base, with 12 bases left in between. The CDR3 nucleotides are TGCGCCAGCAGTCAAAACACAGAGAACACTGAAGCTTTCTTT. As protein: CASSQNTENTEAFF.